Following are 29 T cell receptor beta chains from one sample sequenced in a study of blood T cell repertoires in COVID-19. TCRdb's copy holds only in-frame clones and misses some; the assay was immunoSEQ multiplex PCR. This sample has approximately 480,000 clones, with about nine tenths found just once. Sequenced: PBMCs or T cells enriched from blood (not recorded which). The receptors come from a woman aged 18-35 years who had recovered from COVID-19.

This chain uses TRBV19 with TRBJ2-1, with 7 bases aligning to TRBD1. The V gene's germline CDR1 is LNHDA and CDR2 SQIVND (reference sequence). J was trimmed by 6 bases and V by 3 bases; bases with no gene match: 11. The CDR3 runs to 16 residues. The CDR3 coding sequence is TGTGCCAGTAGTATCAGGTCAGGGGGATCTACCAATGAGCAGTTCTTC. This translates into CASSIRSGGSTNEQFF.

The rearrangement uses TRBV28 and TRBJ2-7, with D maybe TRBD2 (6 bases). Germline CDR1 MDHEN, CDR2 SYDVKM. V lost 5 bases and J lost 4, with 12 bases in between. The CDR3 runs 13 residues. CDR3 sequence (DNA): TGTGCCAGCAGTGAAAACGGGGGTTACGAGCAGTACTTC. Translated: CASSENGGYEQYF.

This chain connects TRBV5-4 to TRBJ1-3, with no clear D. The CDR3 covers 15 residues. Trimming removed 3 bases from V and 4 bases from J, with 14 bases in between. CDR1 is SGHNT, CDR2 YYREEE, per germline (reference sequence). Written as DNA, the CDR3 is TGTGCCAGCAGCTCTCCGAAAGACATGGGAAACACCATATATTTT. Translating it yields CASSSPKDMGNTIYF.

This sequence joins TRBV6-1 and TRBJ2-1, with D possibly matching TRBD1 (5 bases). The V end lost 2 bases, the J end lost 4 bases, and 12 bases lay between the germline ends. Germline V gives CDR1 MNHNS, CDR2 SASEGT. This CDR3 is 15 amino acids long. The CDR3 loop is CASSESGLGYNEQFF. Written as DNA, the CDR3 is TGTGCCAGCAGTGAATCAGGGCTAGGGTACAATGAGCAGTTCTTC.

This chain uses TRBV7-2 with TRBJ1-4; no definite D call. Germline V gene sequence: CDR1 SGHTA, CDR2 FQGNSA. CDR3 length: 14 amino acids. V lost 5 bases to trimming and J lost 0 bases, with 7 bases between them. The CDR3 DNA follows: TGTGCCAGCAGCGCGTTTGCAACTAATGAAAAACTGTTTTTT. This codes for CASSAFATNEKLFF.

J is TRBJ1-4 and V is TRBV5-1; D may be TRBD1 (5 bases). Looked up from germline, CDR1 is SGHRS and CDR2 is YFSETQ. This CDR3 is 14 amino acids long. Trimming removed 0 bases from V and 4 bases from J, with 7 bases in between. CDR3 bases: TGCGCCAGCAGCTTGGAGACAGTTAATGAAAAACTGTTTTTT. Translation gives CASSLETVNEKLFF.

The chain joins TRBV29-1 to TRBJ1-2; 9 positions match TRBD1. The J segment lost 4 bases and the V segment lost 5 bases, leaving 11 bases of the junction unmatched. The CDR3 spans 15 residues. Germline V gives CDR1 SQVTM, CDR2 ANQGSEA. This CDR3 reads CSVSLNRGRVYGYTF. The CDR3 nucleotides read TGCAGCGTTTCCCTCAACAGGGGGCGAGTCTATGGCTACACCTTC.

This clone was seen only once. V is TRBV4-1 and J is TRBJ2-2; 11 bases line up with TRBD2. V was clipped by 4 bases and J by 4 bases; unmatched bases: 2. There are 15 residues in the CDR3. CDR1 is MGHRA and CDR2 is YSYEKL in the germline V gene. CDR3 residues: CASSRLAGITGELFF. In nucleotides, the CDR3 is TGCGCCAGCAGCCGACTAGCGGGGATCACCGGGGAGCTGTTTTTT.

The CDR3 nucleotides are TGCGCCAGCAGCCAGGATGCATCGGACTCCGATAGCAATCAGCCCCAGCATTTT. Its translation is CASSQDASDSDSNQPQHF. The V call is TRBV4-1, the J call TRBJ1-5; no clear D gene. V gave up 3 bases and J gave up 0 bases, with 18 bases separating them. CDR1 is MGHRA, CDR2 YSYEKL, per germline. The CDR3 totals 18 residues.

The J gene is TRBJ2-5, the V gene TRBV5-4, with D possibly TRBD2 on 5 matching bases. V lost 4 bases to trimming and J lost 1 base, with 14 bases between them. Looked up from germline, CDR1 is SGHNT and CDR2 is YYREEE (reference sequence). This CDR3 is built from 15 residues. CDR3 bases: TGTGCCAGCAGCCCCAGCTCGGGGATCCAAGAGACCCAGTACTTC. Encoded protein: CASSPSSGIQETQYF.

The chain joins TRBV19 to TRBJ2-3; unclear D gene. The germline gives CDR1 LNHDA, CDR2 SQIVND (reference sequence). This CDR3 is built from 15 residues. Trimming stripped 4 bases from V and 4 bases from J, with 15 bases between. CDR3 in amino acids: CASSRSPQNSDTQYF. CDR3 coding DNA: TGTGCCAGTAGTAGGTCGCCCCAAAACTCAGATACGCAGTATTTT.

CDR3 amino acids: CASSLGSASYEQYF. In DNA form, the CDR3 reads TGTGCCAGCAGCTTAGGTAGCGCCTCCTACGAGCAGTACTTC. J is TRBJ2-7 and V is TRBV11-2; tentative D call: TRBD2 (5 bases). Germline V CDR1 and CDR2: SGHAT, FQNNGV. Deletions cut 1 base from V and 0 bases from J, with 7 bases between. The CDR3 is made up of 14 amino acids.

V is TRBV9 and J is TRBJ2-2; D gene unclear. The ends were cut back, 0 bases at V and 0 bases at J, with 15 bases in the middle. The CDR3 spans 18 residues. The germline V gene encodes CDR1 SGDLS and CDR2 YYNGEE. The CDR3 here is CASSVALDWSANTGELFF. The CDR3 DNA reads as TGTGCCAGCAGCGTAGCCCTCGACTGGTCCGCGAACACCGGGGAGCTGTTTTTT.

The CDR3 here is CASSRGTGRAYEQYF. The CDR3 nucleotides are TGTGCCAGCAGCCGGGGGACAGGGAGAGCCTACGAGCAGTACTTC. The J gene is TRBJ2-7, the V gene TRBV5-6; 9 positions agree with TRBD1. The junction had 7 bases not matched to a gene; V was cut back by 4 bases and J by 2 bases. The CDR3 covers 15 residues. The V gene's germline CDR1 is SGHDT and CDR2 YYEEEE.

The CDR3 DNA reads as TGTGCCAGCAGCCAAGAAGGGGCGTTCTACGAGCAGTACTTC. Translation gives CASSQEGAFYEQYF. The V gene is TRBV3-1 (or the pseudogene TRBV3-2), the J gene TRBJ2-7; TRBD1 might be the D (5 bases). This CDR3 has 14 amino acids. CDR1 is LGHDT, CDR2 YNNKEL, per germline (reference sequence). V dropped 0 bases and J dropped 3 bases, with 9 bases sitting between them.

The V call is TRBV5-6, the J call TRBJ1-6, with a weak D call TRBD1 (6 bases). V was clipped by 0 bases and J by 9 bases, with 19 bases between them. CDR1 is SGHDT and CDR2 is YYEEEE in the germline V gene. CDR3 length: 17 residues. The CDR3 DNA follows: TGTGCCAGCAGCTTGGGGGGGCCACTTTTTTTGGGTTCACCCCTCCACTTT. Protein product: CASSLGGPLFLGSPLHF.

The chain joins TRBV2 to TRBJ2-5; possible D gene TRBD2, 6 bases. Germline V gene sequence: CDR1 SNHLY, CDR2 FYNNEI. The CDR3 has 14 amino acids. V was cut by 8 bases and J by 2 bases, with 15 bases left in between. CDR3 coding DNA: TGTGCCAGCGGGGACGGGAGAGCACAAGAGACCCAGTACTTC. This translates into CASGDGRAQETQYF. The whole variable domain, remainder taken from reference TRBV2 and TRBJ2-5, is EPEVTQTPSHQVTQMGQEVILRCVPISNHLYFYWYRQILGQKVEFLVSFYNNEISEKSEIFDDQFSVERPDGSNFTLKIRSTKLEDSAMYFCASGDGRAQETQYFGPGTRLLVL.

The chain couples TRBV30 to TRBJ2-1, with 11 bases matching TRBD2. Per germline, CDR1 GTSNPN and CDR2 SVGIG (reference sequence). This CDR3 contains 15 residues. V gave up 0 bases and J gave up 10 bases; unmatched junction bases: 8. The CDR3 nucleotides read TGTGCCTGGAGTGTCGGTAGCGGGGGGGCCAAGGAGCAGTTCTTC. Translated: CAWSVGSGGAKEQFF.

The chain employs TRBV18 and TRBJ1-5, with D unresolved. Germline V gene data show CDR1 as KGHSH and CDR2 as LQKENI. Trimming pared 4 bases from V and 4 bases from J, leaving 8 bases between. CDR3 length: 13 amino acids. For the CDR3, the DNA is TGTGCCAGCTCACGGGCCCTAAATCAGCCCCAGCATTTT. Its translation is CASSRALNQPQHF.

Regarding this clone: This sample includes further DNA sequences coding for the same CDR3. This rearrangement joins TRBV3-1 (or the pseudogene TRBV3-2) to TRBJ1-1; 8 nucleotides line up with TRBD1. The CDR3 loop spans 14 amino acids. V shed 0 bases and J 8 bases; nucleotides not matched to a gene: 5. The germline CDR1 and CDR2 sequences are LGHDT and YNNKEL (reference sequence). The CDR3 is CASSQESGGLEAFF. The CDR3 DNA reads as TGTGCCAGCAGCCAAGAATCAGGGGGCCTCGAAGCTTTCTTT.

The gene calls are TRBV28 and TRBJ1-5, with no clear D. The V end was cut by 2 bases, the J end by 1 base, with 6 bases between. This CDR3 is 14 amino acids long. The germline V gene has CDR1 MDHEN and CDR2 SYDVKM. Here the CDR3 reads CASSLAGSNQPQHF. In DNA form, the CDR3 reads TGTGCCAGCAGTTTAGCAGGAAGCAATCAGCCCCAGCATTTT.

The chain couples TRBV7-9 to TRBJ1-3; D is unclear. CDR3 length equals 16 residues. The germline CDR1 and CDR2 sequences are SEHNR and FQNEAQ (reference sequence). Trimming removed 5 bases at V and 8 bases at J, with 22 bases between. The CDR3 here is CASSPSSPSTGDTIYF. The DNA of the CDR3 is TGTGCCAGCAGCCCTTCGTCCCCTAGCACCGGGGACACCATATATTTT.

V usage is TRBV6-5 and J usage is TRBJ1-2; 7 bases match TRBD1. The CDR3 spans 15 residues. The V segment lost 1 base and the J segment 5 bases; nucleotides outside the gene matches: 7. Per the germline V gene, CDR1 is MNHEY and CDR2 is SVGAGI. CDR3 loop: CASSYWQGDQYGYTF. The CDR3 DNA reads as TGTGCCAGCAGTTACTGGCAGGGGGACCAATATGGCTACACCTTC.

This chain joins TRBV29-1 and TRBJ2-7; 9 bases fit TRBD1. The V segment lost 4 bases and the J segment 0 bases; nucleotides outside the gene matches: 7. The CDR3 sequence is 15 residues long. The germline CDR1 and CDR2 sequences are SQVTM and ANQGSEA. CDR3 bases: TGCAGCGTTGCGGAGGGACAGGGACTCTCCTACGAGCAGTACTTC. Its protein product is CSVAEGQGLSYEQYF.

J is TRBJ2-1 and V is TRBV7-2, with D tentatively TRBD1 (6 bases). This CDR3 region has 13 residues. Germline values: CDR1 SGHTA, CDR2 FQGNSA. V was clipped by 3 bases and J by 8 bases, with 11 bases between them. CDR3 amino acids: CASSFRSGDEQFF. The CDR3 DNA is TGTGCCAGCAGCTTTAGGTCAGGGGATGAGCAGTTCTTC.

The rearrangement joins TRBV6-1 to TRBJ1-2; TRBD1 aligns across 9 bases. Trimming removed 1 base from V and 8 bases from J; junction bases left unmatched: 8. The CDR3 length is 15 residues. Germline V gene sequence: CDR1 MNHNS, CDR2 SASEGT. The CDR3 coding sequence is TGTGCCAGCAGTGAAGAGGGGACAGGGTGGCAAGGCTACACCTTC. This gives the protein CASSEEGTGWQGYTF.

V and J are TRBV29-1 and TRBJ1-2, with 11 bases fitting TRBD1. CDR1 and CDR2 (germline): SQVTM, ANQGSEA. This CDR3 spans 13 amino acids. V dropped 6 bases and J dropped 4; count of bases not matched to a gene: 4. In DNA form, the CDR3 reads TGCAGCGTCGGACAGGGGGCTCGCTATGGCTACACCTTC. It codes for CSVGQGARYGYTF.

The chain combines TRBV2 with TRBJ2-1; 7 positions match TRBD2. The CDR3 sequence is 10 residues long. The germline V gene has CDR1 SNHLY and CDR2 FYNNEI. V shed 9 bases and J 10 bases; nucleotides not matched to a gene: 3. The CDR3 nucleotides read TGTGCCAGGGGACTAACGGAGCAGTTCTTC. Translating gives CARGLTEQFF.

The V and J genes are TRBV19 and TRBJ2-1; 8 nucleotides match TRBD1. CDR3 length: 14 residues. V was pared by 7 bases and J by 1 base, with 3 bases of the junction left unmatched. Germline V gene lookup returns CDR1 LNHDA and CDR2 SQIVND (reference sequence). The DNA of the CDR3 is TGTGCCAGTAAGCGGACAGGGTCCTACAATGAGCAGTTCTTC. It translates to CASKRTGSYNEQFF. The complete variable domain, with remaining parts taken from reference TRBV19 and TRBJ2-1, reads DGGITQSPKYLFRKEGQNVTLSCEQNLNHDAMYWYRQDPGQGLRLIYYSQIVNDFQKGDIAEGYSVSREKKESFPLTVTSAQKNPTAFYLCASKRTGSYNEQFFGPGTRLTVL.